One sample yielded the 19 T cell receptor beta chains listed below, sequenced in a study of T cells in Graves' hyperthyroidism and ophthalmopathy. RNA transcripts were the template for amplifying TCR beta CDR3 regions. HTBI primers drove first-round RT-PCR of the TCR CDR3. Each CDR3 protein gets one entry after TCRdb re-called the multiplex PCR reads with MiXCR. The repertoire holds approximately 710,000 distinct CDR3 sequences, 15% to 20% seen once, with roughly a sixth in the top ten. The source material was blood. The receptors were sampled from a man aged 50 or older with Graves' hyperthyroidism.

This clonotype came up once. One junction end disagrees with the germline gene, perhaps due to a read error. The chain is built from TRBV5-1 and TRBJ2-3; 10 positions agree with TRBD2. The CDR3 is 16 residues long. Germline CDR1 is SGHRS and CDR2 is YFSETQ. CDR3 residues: CASRPPSGRGQDTQYF. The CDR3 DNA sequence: TGTGCCAGCAGACCTCCTAGCGGGAGAGGACAAGATACGCAGTATTTT.

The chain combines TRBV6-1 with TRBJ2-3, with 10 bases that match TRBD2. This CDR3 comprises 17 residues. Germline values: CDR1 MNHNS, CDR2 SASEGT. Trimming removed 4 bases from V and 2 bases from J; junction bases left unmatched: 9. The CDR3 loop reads CASSAGWLAGVTDTQYF. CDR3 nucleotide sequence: TGTGCCAGCAGTGCCGGGTGGCTAGCGGGAGTCACAGATACGCAGTATTTT.

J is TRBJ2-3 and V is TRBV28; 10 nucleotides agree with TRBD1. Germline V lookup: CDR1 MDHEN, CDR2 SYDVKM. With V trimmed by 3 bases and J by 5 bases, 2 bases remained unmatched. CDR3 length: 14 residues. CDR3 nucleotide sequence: TGTGCCAGCAGTTTCGGACAGGGGGTAGATACGCAGTATTTT. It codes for CASSFGQGVDTQYF.

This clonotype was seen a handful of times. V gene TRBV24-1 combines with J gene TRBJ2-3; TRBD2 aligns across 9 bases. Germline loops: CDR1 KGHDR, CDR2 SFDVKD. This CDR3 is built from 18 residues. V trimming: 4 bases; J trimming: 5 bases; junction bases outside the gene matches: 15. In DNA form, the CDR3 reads TGTGCCACCAGTGAATCTCCCAACCGCGGGAGGGCCGTAGATACGCAGTATTTT. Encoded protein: CATSESPNRGRAVDTQYF.

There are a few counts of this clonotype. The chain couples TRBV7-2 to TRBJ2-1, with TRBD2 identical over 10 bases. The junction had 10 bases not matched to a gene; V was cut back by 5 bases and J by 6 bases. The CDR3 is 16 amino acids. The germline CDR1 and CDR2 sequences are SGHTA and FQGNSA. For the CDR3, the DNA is TGTGCCAGCAGCCGAAACCAAGCGGGAGGGAGCAATGAGCAGTTCTTC. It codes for CASSRNQAGGSNEQFF.

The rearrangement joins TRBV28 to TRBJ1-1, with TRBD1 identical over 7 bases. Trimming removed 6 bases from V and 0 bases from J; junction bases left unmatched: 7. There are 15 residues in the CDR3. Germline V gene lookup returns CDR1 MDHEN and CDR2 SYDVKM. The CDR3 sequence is CASSTRQGVNTEAFF. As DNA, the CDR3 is TGTGCCAGCAGCACCAGACAGGGAGTGAACACTGAAGCTTTCTTT.

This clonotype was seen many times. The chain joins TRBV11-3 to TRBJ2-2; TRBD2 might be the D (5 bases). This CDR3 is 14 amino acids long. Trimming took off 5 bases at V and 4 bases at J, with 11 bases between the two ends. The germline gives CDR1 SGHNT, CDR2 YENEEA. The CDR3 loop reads CASSPTRATGELFF. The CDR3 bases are TGTGCCAGCAGCCCCACTAGGGCCACCGGGGAGCTGTTTTTT.

CDR3 sequence (DNA): TGTGCCAGCACTCAAGTGGACAGAAACAATGAGCAGTTCTTC. As protein: CASTQVDRNNEQFF. The chain has TRBV6-2 or TRBV6-3 and TRBJ2-1, with a tentative D call TRBD1 (6 bases). Germline CDR1 is MNHEY and CDR2 is SVGEGT. This CDR3 has 14 residues. Trimming left V 7 bases short and J 5 bases short, with 15 bases between.

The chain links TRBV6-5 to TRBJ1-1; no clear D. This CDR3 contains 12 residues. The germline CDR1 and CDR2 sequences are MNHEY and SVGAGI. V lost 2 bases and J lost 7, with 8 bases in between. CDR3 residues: CASSYPPDEAFF. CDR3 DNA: TGTGCCAGCAGTTACCCTCCGGATGAAGCTTTCTTT.

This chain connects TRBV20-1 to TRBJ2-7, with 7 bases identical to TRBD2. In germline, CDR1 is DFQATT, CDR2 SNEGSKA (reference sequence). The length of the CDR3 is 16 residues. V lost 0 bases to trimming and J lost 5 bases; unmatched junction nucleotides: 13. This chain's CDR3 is CSARDKTLAEPNEQYF. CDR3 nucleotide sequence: TGCAGTGCTAGAGATAAAACGCTAGCGGAACCCAACGAGCAGTACTTC.

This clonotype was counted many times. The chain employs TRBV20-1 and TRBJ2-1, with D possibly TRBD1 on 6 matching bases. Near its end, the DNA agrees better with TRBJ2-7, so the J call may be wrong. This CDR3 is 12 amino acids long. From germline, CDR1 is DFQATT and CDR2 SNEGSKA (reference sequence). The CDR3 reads CSAIGRGNEQYF. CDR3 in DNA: TGCAGTGCTATTGGCAGGGGAAATGAGCAGTACTTC.

The CDR3 is CAGTPSGLAGDTDTQYF. The DNA for the CDR3 is TGTGCCGGCACTCCGAGCGGGCTAGCGGGAGACACAGATACGCAGTATTTT. This sequence joins TRBV6-1 and TRBJ2-3; 10 bases align to TRBD2. CDR1 is MNHNS, CDR2 SASEGT, per germline. This CDR3 contains 17 residues. V lost 11 bases and J lost 2; bases outside the gene matches: 16.

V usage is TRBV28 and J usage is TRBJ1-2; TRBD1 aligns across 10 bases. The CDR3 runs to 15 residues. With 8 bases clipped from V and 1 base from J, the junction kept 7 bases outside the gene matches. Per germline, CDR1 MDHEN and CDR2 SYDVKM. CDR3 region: CASGEDRGHNYGYTF. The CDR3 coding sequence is TGTGCCAGCGGTGAAGACAGGGGGCATAACTATGGCTACACCTTC.

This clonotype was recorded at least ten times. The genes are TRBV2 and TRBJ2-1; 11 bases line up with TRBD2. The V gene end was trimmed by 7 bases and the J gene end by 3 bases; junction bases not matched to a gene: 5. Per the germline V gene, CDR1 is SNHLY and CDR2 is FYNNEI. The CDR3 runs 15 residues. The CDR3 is CASTTGTSGYNEQFF. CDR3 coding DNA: TGTGCCAGCACCACCGGGACTAGCGGCTACAATGAGCAGTTCTTC.

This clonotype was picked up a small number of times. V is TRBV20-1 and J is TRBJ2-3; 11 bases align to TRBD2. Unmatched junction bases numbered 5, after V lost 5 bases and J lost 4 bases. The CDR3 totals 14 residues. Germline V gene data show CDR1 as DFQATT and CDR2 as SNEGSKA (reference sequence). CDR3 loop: CSAPLAGVADTQYF. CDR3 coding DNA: TGCAGTGCTCCACTAGCGGGAGTCGCAGATACGCAGTATTTT.

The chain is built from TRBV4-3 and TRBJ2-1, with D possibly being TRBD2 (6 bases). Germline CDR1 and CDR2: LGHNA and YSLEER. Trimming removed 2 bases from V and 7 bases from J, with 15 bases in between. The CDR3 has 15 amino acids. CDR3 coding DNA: TGCGCCAGCAGCCAATCGTCTAGCGTGAGTAATGAGCAGTTCTTC. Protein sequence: CASSQSSSVSNEQFF.

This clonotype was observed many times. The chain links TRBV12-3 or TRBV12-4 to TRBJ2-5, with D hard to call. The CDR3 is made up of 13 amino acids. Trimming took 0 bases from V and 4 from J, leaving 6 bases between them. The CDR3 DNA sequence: TGTGCCAGCAGTTTAGCGGGAACAGAGACCCAGTACTTC. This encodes CASSLAGTETQYF.

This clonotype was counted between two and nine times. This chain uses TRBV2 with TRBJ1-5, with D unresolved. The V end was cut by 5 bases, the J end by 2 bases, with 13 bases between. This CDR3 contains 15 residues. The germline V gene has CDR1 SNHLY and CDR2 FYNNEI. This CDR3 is CASSKESGRNQPQHF. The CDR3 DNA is TGTGCCAGCAGTAAGGAGTCCGGCCGCAATCAGCCCCAGCATTTT.

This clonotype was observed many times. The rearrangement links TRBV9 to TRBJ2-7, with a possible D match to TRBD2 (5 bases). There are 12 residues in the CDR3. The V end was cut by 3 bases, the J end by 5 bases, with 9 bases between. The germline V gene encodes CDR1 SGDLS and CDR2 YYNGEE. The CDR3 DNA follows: TGTGCCAGCAGCGGGACTCGGAACGAGCAGTACTTC. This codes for CASSGTRNEQYF.